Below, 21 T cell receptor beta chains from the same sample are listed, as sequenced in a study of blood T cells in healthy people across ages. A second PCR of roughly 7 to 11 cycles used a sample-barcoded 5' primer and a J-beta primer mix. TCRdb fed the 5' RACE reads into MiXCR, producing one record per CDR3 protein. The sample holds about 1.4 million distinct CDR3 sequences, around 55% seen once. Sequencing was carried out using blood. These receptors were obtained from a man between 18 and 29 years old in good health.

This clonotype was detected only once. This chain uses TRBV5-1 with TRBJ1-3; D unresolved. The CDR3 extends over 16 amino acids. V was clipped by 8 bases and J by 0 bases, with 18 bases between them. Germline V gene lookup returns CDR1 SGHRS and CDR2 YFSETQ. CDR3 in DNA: TGCGCCAGTAAAGACTACGATGGCGGCTCTGGAAACACCATATATTTT. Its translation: CASKDYDGGSGNTIYF.

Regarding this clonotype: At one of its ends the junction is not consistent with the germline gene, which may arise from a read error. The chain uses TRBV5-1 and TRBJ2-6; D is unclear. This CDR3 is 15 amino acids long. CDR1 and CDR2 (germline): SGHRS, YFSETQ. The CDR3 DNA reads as TGCGCCAGCAGCTTCGAGTCCTCTGAGGCCAACGTCCTGACTTTC. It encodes CASSFESSEANVLTF.

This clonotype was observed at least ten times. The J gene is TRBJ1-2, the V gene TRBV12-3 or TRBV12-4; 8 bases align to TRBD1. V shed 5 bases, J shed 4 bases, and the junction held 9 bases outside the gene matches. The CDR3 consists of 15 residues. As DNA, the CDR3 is TGTGCCAGCAGTCCCGAGACAGGGGTAACCTATGGCTACACCTTC. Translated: CASSPETGVTYGYTF.

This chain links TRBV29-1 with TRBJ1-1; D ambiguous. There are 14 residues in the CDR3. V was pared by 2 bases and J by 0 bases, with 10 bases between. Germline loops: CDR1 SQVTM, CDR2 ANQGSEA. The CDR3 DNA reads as TGCAGCGTTGAAAGGGCAGCGCTGAACACTGAAGCTTTCTTT. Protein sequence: CSVERAALNTEAFF.

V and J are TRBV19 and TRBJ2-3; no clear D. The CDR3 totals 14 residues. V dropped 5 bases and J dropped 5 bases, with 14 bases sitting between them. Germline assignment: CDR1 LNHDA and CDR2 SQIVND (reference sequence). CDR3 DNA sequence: TGTGCCAGTAGTCCTCGCCAGAAGGGAGATACGCAGTATTTT. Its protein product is CASSPRQKGDTQYF.

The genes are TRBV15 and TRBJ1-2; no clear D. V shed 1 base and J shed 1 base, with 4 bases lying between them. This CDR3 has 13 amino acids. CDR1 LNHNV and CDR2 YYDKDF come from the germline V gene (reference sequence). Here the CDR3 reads CATSRVNNYGYTF. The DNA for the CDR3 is TGTGCCACCAGCAGAGTAAATAACTATGGCTACACCTTC.

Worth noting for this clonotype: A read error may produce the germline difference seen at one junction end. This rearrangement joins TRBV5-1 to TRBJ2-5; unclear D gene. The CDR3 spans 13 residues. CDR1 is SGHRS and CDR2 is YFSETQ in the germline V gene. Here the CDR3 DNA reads TGTGCCAGCAGTTTAGGGTCAAAAGAGACCCAGTACTTC. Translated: CASSLGSKETQYF.

The CDR3 DNA follows: TGTGCCAGCAGAGAAGATAAGGAGACCCAGTACTTC. This sequence encodes CASREDKETQYF. The gene calls are TRBV12-3 or TRBV12-4 and TRBJ2-5; D not resolved. The CDR3 sequence is 12 residues long. Trimming stripped 6 bases from V and 5 bases from J, with 10 bases between.

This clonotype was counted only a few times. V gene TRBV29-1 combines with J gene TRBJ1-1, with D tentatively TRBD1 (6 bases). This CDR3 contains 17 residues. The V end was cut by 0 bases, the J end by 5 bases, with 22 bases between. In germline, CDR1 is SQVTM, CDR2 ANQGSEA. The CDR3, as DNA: TGCAGCGTTGAAGATCCAAGGGGGGGGAGAGTAGGGACTGAAGCTTTCTTT. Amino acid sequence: CSVEDPRGGRVGTEAFF.

CDR3 sequence reads: CSAPLPLAGGNQSIADTQYF. In nucleotides, the CDR3 is TGCAGTGCTCCTTTACCCCTAGCGGGGGGAAATCAAAGTATCGCAGATACGCAGTATTTT. The V and J genes are TRBV20-1 and TRBJ2-3; 11 bases line up with TRBD2. Germline trimming cut 5 bases from V and 4 bases from J; bases unmatched to any gene: 23. In germline, CDR1 is DFQATT, CDR2 SNEGSKA (reference sequence). There are 20 residues in the CDR3.

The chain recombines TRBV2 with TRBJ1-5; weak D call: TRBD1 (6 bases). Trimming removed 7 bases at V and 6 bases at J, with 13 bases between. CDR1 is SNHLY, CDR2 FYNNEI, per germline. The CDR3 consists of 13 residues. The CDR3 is CASKWQGTQPQHF. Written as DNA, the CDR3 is TGTGCCAGCAAGTGGCAGGGGACTCAGCCCCAGCATTTT.

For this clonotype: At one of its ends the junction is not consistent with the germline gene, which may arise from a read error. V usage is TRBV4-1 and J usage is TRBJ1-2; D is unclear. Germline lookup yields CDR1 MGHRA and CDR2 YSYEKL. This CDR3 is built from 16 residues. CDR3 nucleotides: TGCGGCAGCAGCCAAGATAACCCCTCAATGGAGGGTGGCTACACCTTC. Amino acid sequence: CGSSQDNPSMEGGYTF.

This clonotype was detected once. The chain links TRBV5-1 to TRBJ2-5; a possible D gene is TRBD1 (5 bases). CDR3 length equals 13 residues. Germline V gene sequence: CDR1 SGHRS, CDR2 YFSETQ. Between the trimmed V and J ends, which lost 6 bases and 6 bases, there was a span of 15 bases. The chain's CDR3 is CASTGRVGQTQYF. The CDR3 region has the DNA TGCGCCAGCACGGGCAGGGTCGGACAGACCCAGTACTTC.

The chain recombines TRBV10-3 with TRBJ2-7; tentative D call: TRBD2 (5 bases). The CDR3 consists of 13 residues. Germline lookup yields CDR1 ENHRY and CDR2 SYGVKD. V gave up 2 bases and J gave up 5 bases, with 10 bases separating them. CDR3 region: CAISEELAHEQYF. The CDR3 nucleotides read TGTGCCATCAGTGAGGAGCTAGCCCACGAGCAGTACTTC.

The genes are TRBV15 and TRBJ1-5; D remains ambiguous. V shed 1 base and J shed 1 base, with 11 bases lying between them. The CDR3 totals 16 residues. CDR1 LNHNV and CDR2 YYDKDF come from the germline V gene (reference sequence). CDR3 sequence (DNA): TGTGCCACCAGCAGAGTGGTCGGGGTGAGCAATCAGCCCCAGCATTTT. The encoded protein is CATSRVVGVSNQPQHF.

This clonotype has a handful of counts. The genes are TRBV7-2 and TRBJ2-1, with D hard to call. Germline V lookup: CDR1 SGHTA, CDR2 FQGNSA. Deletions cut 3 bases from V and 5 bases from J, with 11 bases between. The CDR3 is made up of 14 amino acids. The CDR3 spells CASSFIQSHNEQFF. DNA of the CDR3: TGTGCCAGCAGCTTCATTCAGTCGCACAATGAGCAGTTCTTC.

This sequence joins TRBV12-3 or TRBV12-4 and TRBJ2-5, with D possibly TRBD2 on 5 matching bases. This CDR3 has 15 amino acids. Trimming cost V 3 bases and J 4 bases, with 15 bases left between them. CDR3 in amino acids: CASSLVLVSGETQYF. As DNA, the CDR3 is TGTGCCAGCAGTTTGGTACTTGTAAGCGGAGAGACCCAGTACTTC.

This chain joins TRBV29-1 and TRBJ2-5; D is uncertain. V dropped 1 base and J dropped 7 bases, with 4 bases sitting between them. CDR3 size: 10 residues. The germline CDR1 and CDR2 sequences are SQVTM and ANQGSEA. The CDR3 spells CSVEGGTQYF. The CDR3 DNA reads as TGCAGCGTTGAAGGGGGGACCCAGTACTTC.

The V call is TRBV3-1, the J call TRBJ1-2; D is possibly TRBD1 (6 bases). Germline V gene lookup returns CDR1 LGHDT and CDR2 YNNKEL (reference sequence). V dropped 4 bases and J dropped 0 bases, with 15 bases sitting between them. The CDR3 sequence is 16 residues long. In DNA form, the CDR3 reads TGTGCCAGCAGCCCCCCCGGGGGGCGATCTAACTATGGCTACACCTTC. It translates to CASSPPGGRSNYGYTF.

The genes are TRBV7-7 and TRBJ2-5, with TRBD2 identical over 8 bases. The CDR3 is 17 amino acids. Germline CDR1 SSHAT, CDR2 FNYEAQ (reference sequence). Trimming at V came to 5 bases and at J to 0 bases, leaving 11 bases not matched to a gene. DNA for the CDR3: TGTGCCAGCAGCCCCTCGAGTAGCGGGGCGTACCAAGAGACCCAGTACTTC. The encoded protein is CASSPSSSGAYQETQYF.

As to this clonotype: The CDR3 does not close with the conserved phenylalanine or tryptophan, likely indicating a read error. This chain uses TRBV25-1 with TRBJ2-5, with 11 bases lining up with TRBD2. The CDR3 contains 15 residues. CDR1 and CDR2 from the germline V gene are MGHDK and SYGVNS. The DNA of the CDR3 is TGCGCCAGCATCCTCACTAGCGGGGGACAAGAGACCCAGTACTTG. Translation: CASILTSGGQETQYL.